The 5 T cell receptor beta chains below were found in one sample sequenced in a study of blood T cell repertoires in COVID-19. The data were produced by immunoSEQ multiplex PCR, yet TCRdb's version contains in-frame clones alone and is incomplete. In the table there are tens of thousands of clones, approximately 90% of which are singletons. The sample consisted of peripheral blood. These receptor sequences come from a woman older than 75 with active COVID-19.

The chain couples TRBV7-2 to TRBJ1-1; a weak D match, TRBD1 (5 bases). The CDR3 loop spans 13 amino acids. Looked up from germline, CDR1 is SGHTA and CDR2 is FQGNSA. V was trimmed by 1 base and J by 7 bases, leaving 10 bases between them. The CDR3 DNA reads as TGTGCCAGCAGCTTAGTGGGGGGATATGAAGCTTTCTTT. Its translation: CASSLVGGYEAFF.

This clone was seen just once. The chain recombines TRBV23-1 with TRBJ2-1; 9 bases match TRBD1. TRBV23-1 is identified as an open reading frame with a role that is uncertain. The trim removed 0 bases at V and 4 bases at J, leaving 4 bases unmatched. This CDR3 has 16 residues. CDR3 DNA: TGCGCCAGCAGTCAATCGGGGACAGGGCTATACAATGAGCAGTTCTTC. This codes for CASSQSGTGLYNEQFF.

The chain recombines TRBV11-3 with TRBJ2-2; TRBD1 might be the D (6 bases). Germline V lookup: CDR1 SGHNT, CDR2 YENEEA. V shed 6 bases and J shed 5 bases, with 16 bases lying between them. The length of the CDR3 is 15 residues. CDR3: CASSRQVPGTGELFF. CDR3 nucleotide sequence: TGTGCCAGCAGTCGACAGGTTCCGGGGACCGGGGAGCTGTTTTTT.

The V call is TRBV7-9, the J call TRBJ1-4; 7 bases are shared with TRBD1. The germline CDR1 and CDR2 sequences are SEHNR and FQNEAQ (reference sequence). The CDR3 is made up of 15 amino acids. J lost 8 bases, V lost 2 bases, and 8 bases had no gene match. CDR3: CASSLRQGDGEKLFF. In nucleotides, the CDR3 is TGTGCCAGCAGCTTACGCCAGGGGGATGGGGAAAAACTGTTTTTT.

The J gene is TRBJ2-5, the V gene TRBV24-1, with 9 positions matching TRBD2. The germline gives CDR1 KGHDR, CDR2 SFDVKD. The CDR3 has 17 residues. V lost 7 bases, J lost 5 bases, and 16 bases stayed unmatched. The chain's CDR3 is CATSPGLAGARRETQYF. CDR3 DNA sequence: TGTGCCACCAGCCCGGGACTAGCCGGGGCCCGGCGGGAGACCCAGTACTTC.